Below, 14 T cell receptor beta chains from the same sample are listed, as sequenced in a study of blood T cell repertoires in COVID-19. Some clones are missing from TCRdb's copy, which holds only in-frame ones; the method was immunoSEQ multiplex PCR. The data hold 240,000 or so clones, with 88% observed a single time. Sequenced sample: peripheral blood. The receptors were sampled from a woman aged 35 to 49 who had recovered from COVID-19.

The V call is TRBV7-9, the J call TRBJ1-2, with 7 bases lining up with TRBD1. The CDR3 is made up of 14 amino acids. Germline CDR1 is SEHNR and CDR2 is FQNEAQ (reference sequence). V dropped 5 bases and J dropped 4; count of bases not matched to a gene: 7. The CDR3 spells CASSPRGQPYGYTF. CDR3 in DNA: TGTGCCAGCAGCCCTCGGGGACAGCCCTATGGCTACACCTTC.

In regard to this clone: One end of the junction fails to match germline, which may point to a read error. J is TRBJ2-7 and V is TRBV27, with D tentatively TRBD2 (6 bases). The CDR3 runs to 10 residues. CDR1 and CDR2 (germline): MNHEY, SMNVEV (reference sequence). CDR3 residues: CASSSPRREF. CDR3 DNA: TGTGCCAGCAGTTCCCCCAGGCGGGAATTC.

The chain recombines TRBV10-3 with TRBJ2-7; a weak D match, TRBD1 (8 bases). Germline CDR1 and CDR2: ENHRY and SYGVKD. Trimming took 6 bases from V and 9 from J, leaving 18 bases between them. This CDR3 spans 13 amino acids. Written as DNA, the CDR3 is TGTGCCATCAGCCCAGGACAGGGCGGGGGGCAGTACGTC. Protein: CAISPGQGGGQYV.

V gene TRBV5-6 combines with J gene TRBJ2-1; the match to TRBD2 covers 16 bases. The CDR3 spans 19 residues. Germline values: CDR1 SGHDT, CDR2 YYEEEE. J gave up 2 bases and V 4 bases, and 9 bases lay outside the gene matches. The CDR3 DNA is TGTGCCAGCAGCCTGGTGGGACTAGCGGGAGGGCTGCCCTACAATGAGCAGTTCTTC. Translating it yields CASSLVGLAGGLPYNEQFF.

The chain links TRBV19 to TRBJ1-1; 7 bases are shared with TRBD1. Germline values: CDR1 LNHDA, CDR2 SQIVND (reference sequence). V lost 1 base and J lost 3; bases outside the gene matches: 8. This CDR3 has 16 residues. CDR3 in DNA: TGTGCCAGTAGTATAGTGGCAGGGGGTTGGGACACTGAAGCTTTCTTT. Amino acid sequence: CASSIVAGGWDTEAFF.

This clone appeared once. The chain recombines TRBV6-5 with TRBJ2-5, with 8 bases fitting TRBD1. There are 13 residues in the CDR3. V lost 5 bases to trimming and J lost 5 bases; unmatched junction nucleotides: 4. Germline CDR1 MNHEY, CDR2 SVGAGI. The CDR3 nucleotides are TGTGCCAGCAGTCTCAGGGGGCGGGAGACCCAGTACTTC. Translated, it gives CASSLRGRETQYF.

The chain employs TRBV5-1 and TRBJ2-3, with TRBD2 matching over 8 bases. Trimming at V came to 4 bases and at J to 8 bases, leaving 15 bases not matched to a gene. The CDR3 loop spans 16 amino acids. The germline CDR1 and CDR2 sequences are SGHRS and YFSETQ. CDR3 sequence reads: CASSQGPSGLAGTQYF. In nucleotides, the CDR3 is TGCGCCAGCAGCCAAGGACCTAGCGGGCTCGCGGGTACGCAGTATTTT.

The J gene is TRBJ1-3, the V gene TRBV6-2 or TRBV6-3; unclear D gene. Looked up from germline, CDR1 is MNHEY and CDR2 is SVGEGT. This CDR3 comprises 16 residues. Between the trimmed V and J ends, which lost 6 bases and 0 bases, there was a span of 15 bases. CDR3 nucleotide sequence: TGTGCCAGCAGCAAACACGTAATGCTCTCTGGAAACACCATATATTTT. Translated, it gives CASSKHVMLSGNTIYF.

This clone was counted a single time. The CDR3 DNA reads as TGTGCCTGGAGTGTACTTATACGTAACACCATATATTTT. This sequence encodes CAWSVLIRNTIYF. The genes are TRBV30 and TRBJ1-3; D is uncertain. Per germline, CDR1 GTSNPN and CDR2 SVGIG (reference sequence). Trimming shortened V by 0 bases and J by 7 bases, and 10 bases separated the two germline ends. The CDR3 has 13 amino acids.

The chain uses TRBV4-1 and TRBJ1-3, with D possibly being TRBD1 (6 bases). Germline V gene sequence: CDR1 MGHRA, CDR2 YSYEKL. The V and J ends lost 0 bases and 7 bases respectively, with 22 bases between them. The CDR3 extends over 18 amino acids. The DNA for the CDR3 is TGCGCCAGCAGCCAAGATCGGCCCCCGGCAGGCGGGGGCAACACCATATATTTT. Its translation is CASSQDRPPAGGGNTIYF.

This chain uses TRBV30 with TRBJ2-2; a possible D gene is TRBD1 (6 bases). The CDR3 contains 14 residues. Germline CDR1 GTSNPN, CDR2 SVGIG (reference sequence). The V end lost 5 bases, the J end lost 0 bases, and 10 bases lay between the germline ends. This CDR3 reads CAWQQGPNTGELFF. The CDR3 nucleotides read TGTGCCTGGCAACAGGGTCCGAACACCGGGGAGCTGTTTTTT.

The chain combines TRBV20-1 with TRBJ2-7; perhaps TRBD1 as D (5 bases). From germline, CDR1 is DFQATT and CDR2 SNEGSKA (reference sequence). V lost 8 bases to trimming and J lost 4 bases, with 9 bases between them. The CDR3 totals 10 residues. The CDR3 DNA is TGCAGTCCTGGGGCTTACGAGCAGTACTTC. It is translated as CSPGAYEQYF.

The rearrangement links TRBV9 to TRBJ2-7; D may be TRBD1 (6 bases). The V gene lost 7 bases and the J gene lost 6 bases, with 14 bases spanning the gap. This CDR3 spans 12 amino acids. Per the germline V gene, CDR1 is SGDLS and CDR2 is YYNGEE. CDR3 amino acids: CASRDTLGEQYF. The CDR3 region has the DNA TGTGCCAGCCGGGACACCCTGGGCGAGCAGTACTTC.

The chain carries TRBV27 and TRBJ1-6, with TRBD1 as a possible D gene (6 bases). The V end was cut by 3 bases, the J end by 9 bases, with 12 bases between. The CDR3 is made up of 14 amino acids. Germline CDR1 and CDR2: MNHEY and SMNVEV (reference sequence). CDR3 in amino acids: CASSLWGPGSPLHF. CDR3 coding DNA: TGTGCCAGCAGTTTGTGGGGGCCGGGTTCACCCCTCCACTTT.